This T cell receptor beta chain stems from a study of cytomegalovirus exposure and HLA in healthy donors. Study-wide points: An analysis done earlier found most TCR beta V segments productive about 90% or about 30% of the time.

The PCR used 60 Vbeta and 13 Jbeta primers. Libraries were prepared by immunoSEQ multiplex PCR; TCRdb keeps only in-frame clonotypes and omits some of them. In total, the table holds 45,000 to 60,000 clones. Turning to this clone: Its antigen is unidentified.

Every donor was a healthy person donating bone marrow. The ends were cut back, 2 bases at V and 2 bases at J, with 10 bases in the middle. CDR3 length equals 14 residues. Germline V lookup: CDR1 MNHEY, CDR2 SVGAGI. This TCR came from a male donor in good health and CMV-seronegative. The sample taken for sequencing was PBMCs. The chain employs TRBV6-5 and TRBJ2-7; D ambiguous. The CDR3 sequence is CASSYQAAPYEQYF. The CDR3 nucleotides are TGTGCCAGCAGTTACCAGGCCGCCCCCTACGAGCAGTACTTC.